The clone carrying this TCR beta chain was counted once. This sample is drawn from a study of CDR3 diversity in severe acne. TCRdb independently ran MiXCR on the PCR reads; one entry per CDR3 protein. The data contain over 90,000 distinct CDR3 sequences, roughly half of them singletons. Germline CDR1 reads MNHEY; CDR2 reads SVGAGI. This CDR3 has 16 amino acids. Trimming removed 6 bases from V and 3 bases from J, with 21 bases in between. This clonotype was obtained from a male donor with acne. Sequenced sample: blood. The rearrangement links TRBV6-5 to TRBJ2-7; D is ambiguous. The CDR3 bases are TGTGCCAGCAGCTTAGGCCTTCAGGAGATCCTCTACGAGCAGTACTTC. It encodes CASSLGLQEILYEQYF.